A single TCR beta chain is shown here with its context. V was shortened by 4 bases and J by 10 bases, with 11 bases between the two germline ends. CDR3 length: 13 amino acids. Germline V CDR1 and CDR2: MGHDK, SYGVNS. The data stem from a study of blood T cell repertoires in COVID-19. In the original workflow: Estimation of nucleated cell counts relied on the amplification of reference gene primers. TCRdb keeps only in-frame clones here, not all; method: immunoSEQ multiplex PCR. V, J and clone size were drawn from that table, and D and trimming were deduced from the DNA. The table records fewer than 300,000 clones, 85% to 90% of them present only once. Two negative PCRs, clearance, or symptom resolution had been documented for recovered Cohort 3 donors.

This TCR was recovered from a man in his forties or fifties who had recovered from COVID-19. Sequenced input: PBMCs or T cells enriched from blood (not recorded which). The V and J genes are TRBV25-1 and TRBJ1-6; no reliable D call. The CDR3 region has the DNA TGTGCCAGCAGTGGTGTTGGGCAATCACCCCTCCACTTT. Amino acids: CASSGVGQSPLHF.